This TCR beta chain was captured in a study of blood T cell repertoires in COVID-19 (dated by TCRdb to the early 2020s). About the study as a whole: Samples from collaborators originated in the United States, Italy and Spain and spanned both the acute and convalescent phases of COVID-19. The prospective study material was composed of cDNA or gDNA derived from T cells, B-cell-depleted T cells, or PBMCs. Subjects who had been exposed to COVID-19, were actively infected with it, or had recovered from it provided the deeply sampled blood TCRbeta repertoires that made up the dataset. The repertoires were released in a freely available public database intended as a resource for research on the immune response to SARS-CoV-2. The samples were drawn from two sources: the first 160 participants of the ongoing ImmuneRACE study, and some 1,300 subjects contributed by 6 global collaborators. Nearly every sample came with metadata listing a de-identified subject ID, COVID-19 status, age in years and sex. Where available, HLA class I and class II types were taken from metadata supplied by the sample provider and were not determined by assay-based typing.

V and J are trimmed by 0 bases and 7 bases, and the gene matches miss 9 bases of the junction. CDR1 and CDR2 (SGDLS, YYNGEE) derive from the germline V gene. From the cysteine up to the phenylalanine, the CDR3 has a length of 16 residues. Only CDR3 DNA is held: 48 bases, read in frame from base 1. In Seattle, one collaborating source enrolled patients while the infection was active and tracked those patients longitudinally over the course of disease. Each collaborating institution followed its own protocols to collect whole blood in K2EDTA tubes. Collaborator samples were shipped for TCRbeta analysis as frozen whole blood, isolated PBMCs, or DNA extracted from either sample type. General findings and caveats noted by the study authors: The quantity of clinical and demographic metadata differed by source and by participant and was supplied without curation.

This clone was observed a handful of times. Its recognized antigen is unknown. There are no base qualities to consult, and no much larger clone falls within one base. The immunoSEQ Assay, a bias-controlled multiplex PCR, was used to amplify TCRbeta CDR3 regions from genomic DNA. The study's own analysis went as follows. Within the assay, amplification of reference gene primers was used to estimate how many nucleated cells each sample contained. Sequence reads were collapsed and filtered to measure the absolute abundance of every unique TCRbeta CDR3 rearrangement. For each sample, productive Simpson clonality was calculated as the square root of Simpson's diversity index over productive rearrangements. What TCRdb holds here is the immuneACCESS table cut down to in-frame rearrangements. Part of the clones is not present; checked against another copy, under half of the missing clones reflect an unresolved V gene, and the others are unexplained. D and trimming were read from the DNA, whereas the V and J calls and clone size are those reported in that table. This sample is represented by 200,000 to 300,000 clones; around nine tenths of them were singletons. The ten top clones hold about 5% of the sample.

The clonotype was recovered from a woman aged 60 to 75 with COVID-19, enrolled during active disease. Material for sequencing was peripheral blood. The receptor chain draws on TRBV9 and TRBJ2-1, and TRBD2 aligns with 8 junction nucleotides. The nucleotides are TGTGCCAGCAGCGTAGAACCGGGACTAGAATGGAATGAGCAGTTCTTC. The encoded protein is CASSVEPGLEWNEQFF.